These 29 T cell receptor beta chains came from one sample sequenced in a study of blood T cell repertoires in COVID-19. Method: immunoSEQ multiplex PCR; TCRdb's copy keeps in-frame clones and lacks some. This table holds fewer than 250,000 clones, around four fifths found once. The specimen sequenced was PBMCs or T cells enriched from blood (not recorded which). Receptor source: a woman aged 40 to 49 who had been exposed to COVID-19.

This rearrangement joins TRBV4-3 to TRBJ2-3; TRBD2 aligns across 7 bases. The CDR3 contains 14 residues. CDR1 is LGHNA and CDR2 is YSLEER in the germline V gene. V was pared by 2 bases and J by 6 bases, with 5 bases of the junction left unmatched. The CDR3 DNA reads as TGCGCCAGCAGCCAACGACTAGCATCTGATACGCAGTATTTT. This encodes CASSQRLASDTQYF.

The rearrangement joins TRBV7-9 to TRBJ2-1; 8 bases are a match to TRBD1. Trimming took 4 bases from V and 7 from J; bases not matched to a gene: 12. Per the germline V gene, CDR1 is SEHNR and CDR2 is FQNEAQ (reference sequence). This CDR3 region has 16 residues. CDR3 protein: CASSSPEKQGGNEQFF. The CDR3 nucleotides read TGTGCCAGCAGCTCCCCAGAGAAACAGGGGGGTAATGAGCAGTTCTTC.

The J gene is TRBJ1-5, the V gene TRBV7-2, with D possibly matching TRBD1 (6 bases). Trimming removed 5 bases at V and 0 bases at J, with 17 bases between. CDR1 and CDR2 from the germline V gene are SGHTA and FQGNSA. CDR3 length: 17 residues. CDR3: CASSLWGGAGSNQPQHF. In DNA, the CDR3 is TGTGCCAGCAGCCTCTGGGGGGGGGCTGGTAGCAATCAGCCCCAGCATTTT.

This chain links TRBV7-2 with TRBJ2-2; tentative D call: TRBD1 (5 bases). CDR1 is SGHTA, CDR2 FQGNSA, per germline. The V and J ends lost 2 bases and 4 bases respectively, with 17 bases between them. The CDR3 length is 17 residues. The CDR3 region is CASSLPGAGWGTGELFF. The CDR3 DNA reads as TGTGCCAGCAGCTTACCAGGCGCAGGGTGGGGCACCGGGGAGCTGTTTTTT. Supplemented by reference TRBV7-2 and TRBJ2-2, the full variable domain reads GAGVSQSPSNKVTEKGKDVELRCDPISGHTALYWYRQSLGQGLEFLIYFQGNSAPDKSGLPSDRFSAERTGGSVSTLTIQRTQQEDSAVYLCASSLPGAGWGTGELFFGEGSRLTVL.

This clone turned up a few times. The chain employs TRBV7-2 and TRBJ1-6; weak D call: TRBD1 (6 bases). V gave up 6 bases and J gave up 3 bases, with 21 bases separating them. Germline V gene data show CDR1 as SGHTA and CDR2 as FQGNSA. CDR3 length: 18 amino acids. The DNA of the CDR3 is TGTGCCAGCAGTCCCTCGGTTATAGGGGGACACTATAATTCACCCCTCCACTTT. Its protein is CASSPSVIGGHYNSPLHF.

Written as DNA, the CDR3 is TGTGCCAGCAGAAACAGTGCCTATAGCAATCAGCCCCAGCATTTT. Amino acid sequence: CASRNSAYSNQPQHF. The rearrangement joins TRBV2 to TRBJ1-5, with D uncertain. The CDR3 is 15 amino acids. The ends were cut back, 6 bases at V and 0 bases at J, with 12 bases in the middle. Germline V gene lookup returns CDR1 SNHLY and CDR2 FYNNEI.

This chain joins TRBV2 and TRBJ2-1; D not resolved. CDR3 size: 13 residues. V lost 3 bases, J lost 8 bases, and 11 bases lay in between. Germline V gene lookup returns CDR1 SNHLY and CDR2 FYNNEI. In DNA form, the CDR3 reads TGTGCCAGCAGTGACCCCGACAATTATGAGCAGTTCTTC. Translating it yields CASSDPDNYEQFF. Complete variable domain (other parts from reference TRBV2 and TRBJ2-1): EPEVTQTPSHQVTQMGQEVILRCVPISNHLYFYWYRQILGQKVEFLVSFYNNEISEKSEIFDDQFSVERPDGSNFTLKIRSTKLEDSAMYFCASSDPDNYEQFFGPGTRLTVL.

The CDR3 region is CASSLASGQGYQPQHF. The DNA for the CDR3 is TGTGCCAGCAGCTTAGCTTCGGGACAGGGTTATCAGCCCCAGCATTTT. This chain uses TRBV7-2 with TRBJ1-5; 9 nucleotides agree with TRBD1. Per the germline V gene, CDR1 is SGHTA and CDR2 is FQGNSA. This CDR3 comprises 16 residues. Germline trimming cut 0 bases from V and 5 bases from J; bases unmatched to any gene: 5.

This clone is a singleton in its sample. This chain uses TRBV19 with TRBJ1-1; D may be TRBD1 (6 bases). The V end lost 5 bases, the J end lost 11 bases, and 18 bases lay between the germline ends. The CDR3 extends over 13 amino acids. Germline CDR1 LNHDA, CDR2 SQIVND (reference sequence). Here the CDR3 DNA reads TGTGCCAGTAGTGAGAACGGGGCCCAGGGGGCTTTCTTT. It translates to CASSENGAQGAFF.

The rearrangement joins TRBV13 to TRBJ2-5, with D possibly being TRBD2 (6 bases). The germline V gene has CDR1 PRHDT and CDR2 FYEKMQ (reference sequence). The CDR3 length is 16 residues. Between the trimmed V and J ends, which lost 5 bases and 1 base, there was a span of 17 bases. Here the CDR3 DNA reads TGTGCCAGCAGCGAAACTGGAGGGACTTTCCAAGAGACCCAGTACTTC. It specifies CASSETGGTFQETQYF.

This rearrangement joins TRBV11-3 to TRBJ2-1, with D possibly matching TRBD1 (5 bases). CDR3 length: 15 residues. Germline CDR1 and CDR2: SGHNT and YENEEA. V was cut by 1 base and J by 2 bases, with 9 bases left in between. The CDR3, as DNA: TGTGCCAGCAGCTTAGGGGCAGGGACCTACAATGAGCAGTTCTTC. It specifies CASSLGAGTYNEQFF.

This clone was seen just once. This sequence joins TRBV6-2 or TRBV6-3 and TRBJ1-3, with 7 bases that match TRBD1. This CDR3 is built from 14 residues. The trim removed 0 bases at V and 8 bases at J, leaving 4 bases unmatched. CDR1 and CDR2 from the germline V gene are MNHEY and SVGEGT. This CDR3 is CASSYSRQGDTIYF. The CDR3 DNA follows: TGTGCCAGCAGTTACTCGCGACAGGGAGACACCATATATTTT.

The V call is TRBV10-3, the J call TRBJ2-5; 8 nucleotides line up with TRBD2. The J segment lost 5 bases and the V segment lost 4 bases, leaving 6 bases of the junction unmatched. Germline V gene data show CDR1 as ENHRY and CDR2 as SYGVKD. The CDR3 runs 14 residues. CDR3 coding DNA: TGTGCCATCAGTGGGGCTGGCGGGGGGGAGACCCAGTACTTC. Its translation: CAISGAGGGETQYF.

The rearrangement links TRBV3-1 (or the pseudogene TRBV3-2) to TRBJ2-2; a possible D gene is TRBD1 (6 bases). Germline V gene sequence: CDR1 LGHDT, CDR2 YNNKEL (reference sequence). V lost 2 bases and J 1 base, leaving 17 bases between the germline ends. CDR3 length: 18 residues. The CDR3 sequence: CASSQPRGDRRNTGELFF. The CDR3 DNA is TGTGCCAGCAGCCAACCCAGAGGAGACAGGAGGAACACCGGGGAGCTGTTTTTT.

This clone turned up a few times. The rearrangement uses TRBV15 and TRBJ1-2, with a possible D match to TRBD1 (6 bases). Germline loops: CDR1 LNHNV, CDR2 YYDKDF (reference sequence). With 4 bases removed from V and 0 bases from J, the gap between germline ends came to 9 bases. There are 14 residues in the CDR3. CDR3 bases: TGTGCCACCAGCAACGACAGGTCTAACTATGGCTACACCTTC. It encodes CATSNDRSNYGYTF.

The chain is built from TRBV7-2 and TRBJ2-1, with 9 bases lining up with TRBD1. Germline CDR1 SGHTA, CDR2 FQGNSA. J gave up 5 bases and V 5 bases, and 16 bases lay outside the gene matches. This CDR3 contains 18 residues. The CDR3 DNA sequence: TGTGCCAGCAGCGCTCAACTCCTACAGGGGGCGCGTAACAATGAGCAGTTCTTC. Translating it yields CASSAQLLQGARNNEQFF. Combining the CDR3 with reference TRBV7-2 and TRBJ2-1 gives the whole variable domain GAGVSQSPSNKVTEKGKDVELRCDPISGHTALYWYRQSLGQGLEFLIYFQGNSAPDKSGLPSDRFSAERTGGSVSTLTIQRTQQEDSAVYLCASSAQLLQGARNNEQFFGPGTRLTVL.

This clone was picked up one time. This chain connects TRBV5-1 to TRBJ2-1, with TRBD2 identical over 10 bases. CDR1 and CDR2 (germline): SGHRS, YFSETQ. The CDR3 is 17 amino acids. V trimming: 4 bases; J trimming: 3 bases; junction bases outside the gene matches: 10. In nucleotides, the CDR3 is TGCGCCAGCAGCCTTAAAGCGGGGGGGCTCGTCTACAATGAGCAGTTCTTC. Translated, it gives CASSLKAGGLVYNEQFF.

DNA of the CDR3: TGTGCCAGCATTATACCGGGGGGATCTGGAAACACCATATATTTT. Its protein is CASIIPGGSGNTIYF. V gene TRBV6-5 combines with J gene TRBJ1-3, with D possibly TRBD1 on 5 matching bases. V was pared by 7 bases and J by 1 base, with 14 bases between. The CDR3 extends over 15 amino acids. Germline assignment: CDR1 MNHEY and CDR2 SVGAGI.

The CDR3 region has the DNA TGTGCCAGCAGTGTAATGGCTAGCGGGGGGAATGAGCAGTTCTTC. Protein sequence: CASSVMASGGNEQFF. The chain carries TRBV2 and TRBJ2-1; 11 bases align to TRBD2. This CDR3 has 15 amino acids. V was pared by 4 bases and J by 7 bases, with 6 bases of the junction left unmatched. Germline CDR1 and CDR2: SNHLY and FYNNEI.

This chain links TRBV19 with TRBJ1-3; no clear D. The CDR3 is 10 residues long. Germline CDR1 and CDR2: LNHDA and SQIVND (reference sequence). V lost 6 bases and J lost 9, with 6 bases in between. The DNA for the CDR3 is TGTGCCAGTAGGGGCATCACCATATATTTT. Translating it yields CASRGITIYF.

The chain links TRBV3-1 (or the pseudogene TRBV3-2) to TRBJ1-2; 10 bases map to TRBD1. This CDR3 comprises 15 residues. Germline CDR1 is LGHDT and CDR2 is YNNKEL (reference sequence). Unmatched junction bases numbered 8, after V lost 4 bases and J lost 6 bases. CDR3 nucleotides: TGTGCCAGCAGCCGGGACAGGGGTATTGTCCATGGCTACACCTTC. Amino acids: CASSRDRGIVHGYTF.

The rearrangement joins TRBV7-6 to TRBJ1-4; 7 bases match TRBD1. CDR3 length: 21 residues. Per the germline V gene, CDR1 is SGHVS and CDR2 is FNYEAQ. Trimming took 4 bases from V and 0 from J; bases not matched to a gene: 20. CDR3 in DNA: TGTGCCAGCAGCTCAGAGTTTAGGGGGCAAGGGTACCATCCAACTAATGAAAAACTGTTTTTT. It yields the protein CASSSEFRGQGYHPTNEKLFF. The full variable domain, in which reference TRBV7-6 and TRBJ1-4 provide the parts outside the CDR3, is GAGVSQSPRYKVTKRGQDVALRCDPISGHVSLYWYRQALGQGPEFLTYFNYEAQQDKSGLPNDRFSAERPEGSISTLTIQRTEQRDSAMYRCASSSEFRGQGYHPTNEKLFFGSGTQLSVL.

The CDR3 here is CASSPEGQGGGYTF. Here the CDR3 DNA reads TGCGCCAGCAGCCCGGAAGGACAGGGAGGGGGCTACACCTTC. The J gene is TRBJ1-2, the V gene TRBV4-3, with TRBD1 matching over 8 bases. V dropped 4 bases and J dropped 8; count of bases not matched to a gene: 9. Per germline, CDR1 LGHNA and CDR2 YSLEER. CDR3 length: 14 amino acids.

This clone was detected only a few times. This chain uses TRBV5-1 with TRBJ2-1; 7 positions agree with TRBD1. The germline CDR1 and CDR2 sequences are SGHRS and YFSETQ. The V gene end was trimmed by 4 bases and the J gene end by 9 bases; junction bases not matched to a gene: 4. The CDR3 extends over 12 amino acids. CDR3 in amino acids: CASSLGTAEQFF. The CDR3 bases are TGCGCCAGCAGCCTAGGGACAGCTGAGCAGTTCTTC.

On this clone itself: Different DNA sequences within this sample yield the same CDR3. The rearrangement uses TRBV2 and TRBJ1-3; 8 nucleotides align to TRBD1. The J segment lost 4 bases and the V segment lost 4 bases, leaving 3 bases of the junction unmatched. CDR3 length: 14 residues. CDR1 and CDR2 (germline): SNHLY, FYNNEI. The CDR3 coding sequence is TGTGCCAGCAGTGGACAGGGGACAGGAAACACCATATATTTT. It specifies CASSGQGTGNTIYF.

The chain has TRBV7-9 and TRBJ1-1; D gene unclear. The CDR3 contains 14 residues. Trimming removed 3 bases at V and 1 base at J, with 9 bases between. CDR1 and CDR2 from the germline V gene are SEHNR and FQNEAQ (reference sequence). The CDR3 loop is CASSFTDGNTEAFF. The CDR3, as DNA: TGTGCCAGCAGCTTCACAGACGGGAACACTGAAGCTTTCTTT.

The chain links TRBV19 to TRBJ1-6; possible D gene TRBD1, 5 bases. The CDR3 sequence is 14 residues long. Trimming shortened V by 7 bases and J by 10 bases, and 17 bases separated the two germline ends. CDR1 and CDR2 (germline): LNHDA, SQIVND (reference sequence). In nucleotides, the CDR3 is TGTGCCAGTACCCACGACGGGGGAGCATCACCCCTCCACTTT. This sequence encodes CASTHDGGASPLHF.

J is TRBJ2-7 and V is TRBV6-6; D possibly corresponds to TRBD1 (5 bases). Germline loops: CDR1 MNHNY, CDR2 SVGAGI (reference sequence). The CDR3 runs 17 residues. V was pared by 5 bases and J by 4 bases, with 24 bases between. CDR3 sequence reads: CASSRTTSRVVAYEQYF. CDR3 DNA: TGTGCCAGCAGTCGAACGACTTCCAGGGTCGTCGCTTACGAGCAGTACTTC.

V is TRBV19 and J is TRBJ1-3, with D perhaps matching TRBD1 (6 bases). CDR1 is LNHDA and CDR2 is SQIVND in the germline V gene (reference sequence). The CDR3 consists of 19 residues. Trimming left V 4 bases short and J 0 bases short, with 22 bases between. The CDR3 sequence is CASSTWAGGHLASGNTIYF. The CDR3, as DNA: TGTGCCAGTAGTACCTGGGCGGGGGGCCATCTCGCCTCTGGAAACACCATATATTTT.